The 3 T cell receptor beta chains below were found in one sample sequenced in a study of OX40 agonist ivuxolimab in advanced cancers. The protocol was immunoSEQ multiplex PCR, while the TCRdb copy is restricted to in-frame clones and leaves out a portion. The data contain tens of thousands of clones, over 75% of them seen just once; the ten biggest clones take up about 5%. The sequenced sample was CD4+ or CD8+ T cells sorted from blood, obtained in a trial of the OX40 agonist ivuxolimab. The origin of the receptors is an adult with an advanced solid tumor such as melanoma, head and neck, liver or kidney cancer.

In its sample, this clone was seen a few times. This chain connects TRBV10-3 to TRBJ1-5; D is possibly TRBD1 (5 bases). V shed 4 bases and J shed 5 bases, with 9 bases lying between them. Germline loops: CDR1 ENHRY, CDR2 SYGVKD. This CDR3 contains 13 residues. In DNA, the CDR3 is TGTGCCATCAGTGCAGGGTTGGATCAGCCCCAGCATTTT. Its protein product is CAISAGLDQPQHF.

The CDR3 region has the DNA TGTGCCAGCAGCTTAGGGCTTCGGACAGACCGAACTAACTATGGCTACACCTTC. Its translation: CASSLGLRTDRTNYGYTF. The chain joins TRBV7-9 to TRBJ1-2; perhaps TRBD1 as D (6 bases). The CDR3 has 18 residues. V was cut by 1 base and J by 0 bases, with 18 bases left in between. Per the germline V gene, CDR1 is SEHNR and CDR2 is FQNEAQ (reference sequence).

This clone was counted a single time. V is TRBV9 and J is TRBJ1-4, with D unresolved. Germline-derived CDR1 and CDR2 are SGDLS and YYNGEE. V shed 2 bases and J shed 2 bases, with 7 bases lying between them. There are 14 residues in the CDR3. CDR3 in amino acids: CASSVTPTNEKLFF. The DNA of the CDR3 is TGTGCCAGCAGCGTTACCCCCACTAATGAAAAACTGTTTTTT.